The 21 T cell receptor beta chains given below trace back to one sample, sequenced in a study of response to subunit inactivated influenza vaccine. MiXCR, applied by TCRdb to the RT-PCR reads, yields one record per CDR3 protein. The sample contains 590,000 or so distinct CDR3 sequences, 14% of which appear only once. The starting material was PBMCs from blood, obtained 14 days before vaccination. These receptors all stem from a man aged 45 to 65 who received an inactivated influenza vaccine.

This clonotype was detected many times. The rearrangement joins TRBV28 to TRBJ1-5; 7 bases match TRBD1. Looked up from germline, CDR1 is MDHEN and CDR2 is SYDVKM. The CDR3 sequence is 14 residues long. Unmatched junction bases numbered 6, after V lost 7 bases and J lost 3 bases. CDR3 loop: CASNAGQANQPQHF. The CDR3 DNA sequence: TGTGCCAGCAACGCCGGACAGGCCAATCAGCCCCAGCATTTT. Drawing the rest from reference TRBV28 and TRBJ1-5, the complete variable domain is DVKVTQSSRYLVKRTGEKVFLECVQDMDHENMFWYRQDPGLGLRLIYFSYDVKMKEKGDIPEGYSVSREKKERFSLILESASTNQTSMYLCASNAGQANQPQHFGDGTRLSIL.

The rearrangement joins TRBV28 to TRBJ2-2; D is ambiguous. V shed 2 bases and J shed 7 bases, with 8 bases lying between them. Germline V lookup: CDR1 MDHEN, CDR2 SYDVKM. There are 13 residues in the CDR3. The CDR3 DNA sequence: TGTGCCAGCAGTTTAAGAACAGTCGGGGAGCTGTTTTTT. Protein product: CASSLRTVGELFF.

The V call is TRBV20-1, the J call TRBJ2-3; 8 positions match TRBD2. CDR3 length: 17 residues. V gave up 1 base and J gave up 2 bases; unmatched junction bases: 11. The germline CDR1 and CDR2 sequences are DFQATT and SNEGSKA (reference sequence). This CDR3 is CSARGIRSGSFTDTQYF. The CDR3 DNA reads TGCAGTGCTAGAGGAATACGGAGCGGGAGTTTCACAGATACGCAGTATTTT.

This clonotype turned up a few times. The V and J genes are TRBV20-1 and TRBJ1-3; D is perhaps TRBD1 (5 bases). Germline CDR1 is DFQATT and CDR2 is SNEGSKA (reference sequence). This CDR3 region has 14 residues. The germline V and J ends were trimmed by 6 bases and 2 bases, with 14 bases remaining between them. CDR3 loop: CSATTGTAGNTIYF. The CDR3 coding sequence is TGCAGTGCAACGACCGGGACGGCTGGAAACACCATATATTTT.

The CDR3 DNA reads as TGTGCCAGCAGTTTTACTGGACTAGCGGAAGAGACCCAGTACTTC. Residues: CASSFTGLAEETQYF. The J gene is TRBJ2-5, the V gene TRBV12-3 or TRBV12-4; 10 nucleotides line up with TRBD2. The length of the CDR3 is 15 residues. The V gene end was trimmed by 3 bases and the J gene end by 3 bases; junction bases not matched to a gene: 4.

This clonotype was seen a few times. V is TRBV7-2 and J is TRBJ2-7; D gene ambiguous. Germline values: CDR1 SGHTA, CDR2 FQGNSA. The CDR3 consists of 13 residues. With 8 bases removed from V and 0 bases from J, the gap between germline ends came to 11 bases. The CDR3 loop is CASARRSSYEQYF. CDR3 nucleotides: TGTGCCAGCGCCCGCCGGAGCTCCTACGAGCAGTACTTC.

This clonotype was seen ten or more times. The chain is built from TRBV4-2 and TRBJ2-5; D gene ambiguous. Germline-derived CDR1 and CDR2 are LGHNA and YNFKEQ. The CDR3 is made up of 16 amino acids. V was trimmed by 4 bases and J by 1 base, leaving 16 bases between them. The chain's CDR3 is CASSPASNPGQETQYF. CDR3 in DNA: TGTGCCAGCAGCCCCGCCTCCAATCCGGGCCAAGAGACCCAGTACTTC.

The rearrangement links TRBV7-2 to TRBJ2-1; a possible D gene is TRBD2 (6 bases). Germline V gene sequence: CDR1 SGHTA, CDR2 FQGNSA. V was trimmed by 3 bases and J by 7 bases, leaving 16 bases between them. The CDR3 loop spans 15 amino acids. The CDR3 region has the DNA TGTGCCAGCAGCTTTGGTGGTGGGGGGATGAATGAGCAGTTCTTC. This gives the protein CASSFGGGGMNEQFF.

Remarks on this clonotype: This could be a read error, since a much larger clone is one nucleotide away. The DNA of the CDR3 is TGTGCCAGCAGCCTGCGGACTAGCGGGAAAAGCATTGAGCAGTTCTTC. Its translation is CASSLRTSGKSIEQFF. The V and J genes are TRBV9 and TRBJ2-1; TRBD2 matches 12 bases. Germline V CDR1 and CDR2: SGDLS, YYNGEE. The CDR3 has 16 amino acids. Trimming at V came to 4 bases and at J to 9 bases, leaving 11 bases not matched to a gene.

The sample holds many counts of this clonotype. This chain connects TRBV12-3 or TRBV12-4 to TRBJ2-1; either TRBD1 or TRBD2 may supply D (6 bases each). V was pared by 3 bases and J by 2 bases, with 11 bases between. CDR3 length: 15 residues. The CDR3 sequence is CASSFSGATYNEQFF. The CDR3 DNA reads as TGTGCCAGCAGTTTTTCGGGGGCCACCTACAATGAGCAGTTCTTC.

In its sample, this clonotype was seen a few times. V usage is TRBV7-9 and J usage is TRBJ2-1; no clear D. CDR1 and CDR2 (germline): SEHNR, FQNEAQ (reference sequence). V lost 4 bases, J lost 6 bases, and 13 bases lay in between. The CDR3 runs 14 residues. CDR3 residues: CASSSSPAGNEQFF. The DNA of the CDR3 is TGTGCCAGCAGCTCCTCTCCCGCAGGCAATGAGCAGTTCTTC.

With respect to this clonotype: The junction shows a germline mismatch at one end, possibly a read error. This chain joins TRBV24-1 and TRBJ2-2; 9 positions agree with TRBD1. The CDR3 totals 17 residues. Germline CDR1 and CDR2: KGHDR and SFDVKD. The CDR3 loop is CTTSATGGFSNTGELFF. The CDR3 bases are TGTACCACCAGTGCGACAGGGGGGTTCTCGAACACCGGGGAGCTGTTTTTT.

The chain combines TRBV10-3 with TRBJ1-1; TRBD1 is a possible D gene (5 bases). The CDR3 has 14 residues. Germline values: CDR1 ENHRY, CDR2 SYGVKD. The ends were cut back, 7 bases at V and 8 bases at J, with 20 bases in the middle. The CDR3 region is CAITTTREGQEAFF. CDR3 DNA sequence: TGTGCCATCACCACCACCCGAGAGGGGCAAGAAGCTTTCTTT.

The V and J genes are TRBV28 and TRBJ2-3; D ambiguous. The CDR3 contains 14 residues. Per germline, CDR1 MDHEN and CDR2 SYDVKM. V dropped 5 bases and J dropped 2 bases, with 11 bases sitting between them. The CDR3 sequence: CASSPGQYTDTQYF. DNA of the CDR3: TGTGCCAGCAGTCCCGGCCAATACACAGATACGCAGTATTTT.

This clonotype was observed many times. The chain combines TRBV7-9 with TRBJ1-2, with 9 bases fitting TRBD1. Germline trimming cut 5 bases from V and 4 bases from J; bases unmatched to any gene: 8. The CDR3 spans 15 residues. The V gene's germline CDR1 is SEHNR and CDR2 FQNEAQ (reference sequence). This CDR3 is CASSPQGQGFYGYTF. The CDR3 bases are TGTGCCAGCAGCCCGCAGGGACAGGGCTTCTATGGCTACACCTTC.

This clonotype has a handful of counts. This chain links TRBV5-1 with TRBJ2-2, with 9 bases aligning to TRBD1. Trimming cost V 4 bases and J 5 bases; bases outside gene matches: 6. Germline CDR1 reads SGHRS; CDR2 reads YFSETQ. The CDR3 spans 15 residues. The CDR3: CASSTTGGQTGELFF. DNA of the CDR3: TGCGCCAGCAGCACAACAGGGGGCCAGACCGGGGAGCTGTTTTTT.

This clonotype was recorded at least ten times. The chain couples TRBV12-3 or TRBV12-4 to TRBJ2-1; D may be TRBD1 (5 bases). CDR3 length: 15 residues. The germline V and J ends were trimmed by 5 bases and 8 bases, with 19 bases remaining between them. DNA for the CDR3: TGTGCCAGCAGTGTCAGGACACCGCCTTTGGATGAGCAGTTCTTC. Protein sequence: CASSVRTPPLDEQFF.

This clonotype was seen ten or more times. The CDR3: CATSEYSRAGQGQETQYF. Written as DNA, the CDR3 is TGTGCCACCAGTGAATACTCAAGGGCGGGACAGGGGCAAGAGACCCAGTACTTC. This chain links TRBV24-1 with TRBJ2-5; 10 bases fit TRBD1. Germline values: CDR1 KGHDR, CDR2 SFDVKD. CDR3 size: 18 residues. Trimming took 4 bases from V and 2 from J; bases not matched to a gene: 12.

Of note for this clonotype: The junction and the germline gene differ at one end; a read error may be behind it. V usage is TRBV7-7 and J usage is TRBJ2-7; D might be TRBD2 (5 bases). The CDR3 is made up of 13 amino acids. The germline CDR1 and CDR2 sequences are SSHAT and FNYEAQ (reference sequence). The CDR3 DNA reads as TGTGCTAGCAGCTTAGCGCAAGAGTACGAGCAGTACTTC. As protein: CASSLAQEYEQYF. The entire variable domain, with the rest obtained from reference TRBV7-7 and TRBJ2-7, is as follows: GAGVSQSPRYKVTKRGQDVTLRCDPISSHATLYWYQQALGQGPEFLTYFNYEAQPDKSGLPSDRFSAERPEGSISTLTIQRTEQRDSAMYRCASSLAQEYEQYFGPGTRLTVT.

This clonotype was counted only a few times. The CDR3 reads CASSSSRSSGRISDADTQYF. CDR3 in DNA: TGTGCCAGCAGCTCATCTAGGTCTAGCGGGAGGATCAGTGATGCAGATACGCAGTATTTT. V and J are TRBV11-2 and TRBJ2-3, with TRBD2 identical over 11 bases. The J segment lost 4 bases and the V segment lost 4 bases, leaving 19 bases of the junction unmatched. This CDR3 spans 20 amino acids. Germline V gene data show CDR1 as SGHAT and CDR2 as FQNNGV. Drawing the rest from reference TRBV11-2 and TRBJ2-3, the complete variable domain is EAGVAQSPRYKIIEKRQSVAFWCNPISGHATLYWYQQILGQGPKLLIQFQNNGVVDDSQLPKDRFSAERLKGVDSTLKIQPAKLEDSAVYLCASSSSRSSGRISDADTQYFGPGTRLTVL.

CDR3 sequence (DNA): TGCAGTGCTAGAGAGGTTCGGAATGAGCAGTTCTTC. As protein: CSAREVRNEQFF. The rearrangement uses TRBV20-1 and TRBJ2-1, with D hard to call. The CDR3 length is 12 residues. V was pared by 0 bases and J by 7 bases, with 7 bases between. The germline CDR1 and CDR2 sequences are DFQATT and SNEGSKA (reference sequence).